The clone carrying this T cell receptor beta chain showed up just a few times. Repertoires were generated with immunoSEQ multiplex PCR, while TCRdb's copy carries only in-frame clones and drops some. Of 180,000 or so clones listed, 84% are singletons. CDR3 length equals 15 residues. Germline loops: CDR1 LGHNA, CDR2 YNFKEQ. V lost 0 bases, J lost 3 bases, and 9 bases lay in between. This record comes from a study of blood T cell repertoires in COVID-19. Source material: PBMCs or T cells enriched from blood (not recorded which). This clonotype was sampled from a man between 45 and 60 years old who had recovered from COVID-19. This chain connects TRBV4-2 to TRBJ1-5; D is unclear. The CDR3 loop is CASSQERASNQPQHF. The CDR3 region has the DNA TGTGCCAGCAGCCAAGAGAGGGCCTCCAATCAGCCCCAGCATTTT.